Listed below are T cell receptor beta chains from one sample, sequenced in a study of blood T cell repertoires in COVID-19. The table came from immunoSEQ multiplex PCR; TCRdb's copy has only in-frame clones and leaves some out. In the table there are 97,000 or so clones, around 82% of which are singletons. The sample consisted of peripheral blood. The receptor set was obtained from a man between 65 and 85 years old with active or convalescent COVID-19. The CDR3 runs from the conserved cysteine through the conserved F or W. The order of the fields is J gene, D gene, clone size, V gene, CDR3 DNA, CDR3 protein. The D gene is left open where the match is weak. For some rows the clone size is stated as once, few or many, or as a class when expanded; others skip it.

J: TRBJ1-6; D: TRBD1; size: -; V: TRBV7-9; DNA: TGTGCCAGCACCATCGGGACAGGGAATTCACCCCTCCACTTT; CDR3: CASTIGTGNSPLHF
J: TRBJ1-2; D: -; size: once; V: TRBV5-4; DNA: TGTGCCAGCAGCTTGGGGGCCATAGGTAGTAAGGACTATGGCTACACCTTC; CDR3: CASSLGAIGSKDYGYTF
J: TRBJ2-1; D: -; size: -; V: TRBV4-1; DNA: TGCGCCAGCAGCCAATCCCCTCTGAGCTCCTACAATGAGCAGTTCTTC; CDR3: CASSQSPLSSYNEQFF
J: TRBJ2-7; D: -; size: few; V: TRBV30; DNA: TGTGCCTGGAGCAGAATGTACGAGCAGTACTTC; CDR3: CAWSRMYEQYF
J: TRBJ1-1; D: -; size: -; V: TRBV3-1/TRBV3-2; DNA: TGTGCCAGCAGCCTTTTGGACAGTCCGACCACTGAAGCTTTCTTT; CDR3: CASSLLDSPTTEAFF
J: TRBJ1-2; D: TRBD1; size: -; V: TRBV7-2; DNA: TGTGCCAGCAGCTTAGACGGGACAGGGGGTAGCTACACCTTC; CDR3: CASSLDGTGGSYTF
J: TRBJ1-3; D: -; size: -; V: TRBV3-1/TRBV3-2; DNA: TGTGCCAGCAGCCAGGACAACTCTGGAAACACCATATATTTT; CDR3: CASSQDNSGNTIYF
J: TRBJ2-2; D: -; size: -; V: TRBV3-1/TRBV3-2; DNA: TGTGCCAGCAGCCACTTACAGAACACCGGGGAGCTGTTTTTT; CDR3: CASSHLQNTGELFF
J: TRBJ1-2; D: TRBD1; size: -; V: TRBV20-1; DNA: TGCAGTGCTAGTCGGGACAGGGGGAATGGCTACACCTTC; CDR3: CSASRDRGNGYTF
J: TRBJ2-5; D: TRBD2; size: -; V: TRBV6-6; DNA: TGTGCCAGCCTCCCCAAATCCCGGGGAGGGCAAGAGACCCAGTACTTC; CDR3: CASLPKSRGGQETQYF
J: TRBJ2-7; D: -; size: once; V: TRBV11-2; DNA: TGTGCCAGCAGCCCGACAAACCAGGGCTCCGAGCAGTACTTC; CDR3: CASSPTNQGSEQYF
J: TRBJ1-2; D: TRBD1; size: few; V: TRBV6-4; DNA: TGTGCCGCACGGGACAGTACCTATGGCTACACCTTC; CDR3: CAARDSTYGYTF
J: TRBJ2-7; D: -; size: -; V: TRBV5-1; DNA: TGCGCCAGCAGCTTGGTTCCCGTCGGCGGGTCCTCTCCCTACGAGCAGTACTTC; CDR3: CASSLVPVGGSSPYEQYF
J: TRBJ1-2; D: TRBD1; size: -; V: TRBV4-2; DNA: TGTGCCAGCAGCGCCGGGACAGTCGGGTATGGCTACACCTTC; CDR3: CASSAGTVGYGYTF
J: TRBJ2-3; D: -; size: -; V: TRBV7-9; DNA: TGTGCCAGCAGCTTAGGTTCCTTGGGCACGGGCACAGATACGCAGTATTTT; CDR3: CASSLGSLGTGTDTQYF
J: TRBJ2-2; D: TRBD1; size: -; V: TRBV24-1; DNA: TGTGCCACCAGTGACACGACAGGGCACGGGGAGCTGTTTTTT; CDR3: CATSDTTGHGELFF
J: TRBJ1-4; D: TRBD1; size: -; V: TRBV5-1; DNA: TGCGCCAGCAGCTGGGACAGGGGAGGGGAAAAACTGTTTTTT; CDR3: CASSWDRGGEKLFF
J: TRBJ2-2; D: TRBD2; size: -; V: TRBV11-2; DNA: TGTGCCAGCAGCCCGGGACTATTCACCGGGGAGCTGTTTTTT; CDR3: CASSPGLFTGELFF
J: TRBJ1-5; D: -; size: many; V: TRBV18; DNA: TGTGCCAGCTCACCAGTGGCAGATCAGCCCCAGCATTTT; CDR3: CASSPVADQPQHF
J: TRBJ1-1; D: TRBD1; size: -; V: TRBV2; DNA: TGTGCCACCGCTAGGGACAGGGCTCTAACTGAAGCTTTCTTT; CDR3: CATARDRALTEAFF
J: TRBJ1-2; D: TRBD1; size: -; V: TRBV18; DNA: TGTGCCAGCTCCGGGACAGGGGGCTATGGCTACACCTTC; CDR3: CASSGTGGYGYTF
J: TRBJ1-3; D: -; size: -; V: TRBV5-1; DNA: TGCGCCAGCAGCCGGGACATTCGGTCTGGAAACACCATATATTTT; CDR3: CASSRDIRSGNTIYF
J: TRBJ1-6; D: TRBD1; size: few; V: TRBV9; DNA: TGTGCCAGCAGCGCCGGGGACAGGGGGGGGAGATCACCCCTCCACTTT; CDR3: CASSAGDRGGRSPLHF
J: TRBJ1-6; D: TRBD1; size: -; V: TRBV5-1; DNA: TGCGCCAGCAGCGTACAGGGGCCCAATTCACCCCTCCACTTT; CDR3: CASSVQGPNSPLHF
J: TRBJ1-2; D: TRBD1; size: once; V: TRBV2; DNA: TGTGCCAGCAGCCTGACGGGACAGGGGCTCTACACCTTC; CDR3: CASSLTGQGLYTF
J: TRBJ1-2; D: -; size: once; V: TRBV29-1; DNA: TGCAGCTCTTTTACCGGGGGAAAGAACTATGGCTACACCTTC; CDR3: CSSFTGGKNYGYTF
J: TRBJ2-6; D: -; size: once; V: TRBV3-1/TRBV3-2; DNA: TGTGCCAGCAGCCACCTAAACCGCCTCCACAGCTCTGGGGCCAACGTCCTGACTTTC; CDR3: CASSHLNRLHSSGANVLTF
J: TRBJ2-5; D: -; size: -; V: TRBV2; DNA: TGTGCCAGCAGTGAAACCACAGGGTCCCAAGAGACCCAGTACTTC; CDR3: CASSETTGSQETQYF
J: TRBJ2-4; D: TRBD1; size: few; V: TRBV5-1; DNA: TGCGCCAGCAGCTCGGTTGGACAGGGAACAAAAAACATTCAGTACTTC; CDR3: CASSSVGQGTKNIQYF
J: TRBJ2-3; D: -; size: -; V: TRBV3-1/TRBV3-2; DNA: TGTGCCAGCGGCGGTCGCACAGATACGCAGTATTTT; CDR3: CASGGRTDTQYF
J: TRBJ2-1; D: -; size: once; V: TRBV5-4; DNA: TGTGCCAGCAGCCTCGGGGGGGACAGCATCTCCTACAATGAGCAGTTCTTC; CDR3: CASSLGGDSISYNEQFF
J: TRBJ2-7; D: -; size: -; V: TRBV20-1; DNA: TGCAGTGCTAGTAGTCCTAGAGGGCACGAGCAGTACTTC; CDR3: CSASSPRGHEQYF
J: TRBJ1-1; D: TRBD1; size: -; V: TRBV15; DNA: TGTGCCACCAGCGTGGACAGGGATTTAAGCGCTGAAGCTTTCTTT; CDR3: CATSVDRDLSAEAFF
J: TRBJ2-7; D: -; size: -; V: TRBV4-2; DNA: TGTGCCAGCAGCCAAGTGTGGGGGGACCCTGTAACCTACGAGCAGTACTTC; CDR3: CASSQVWGDPVTYEQYF
J: TRBJ1-4; D: -; size: -; V: TRBV6-5; DNA: TGTGCCAGCAGTTACTCCTGGGGCGCAGATGAAAAACTGTTTTTT; CDR3: CASSYSWGADEKLFF
J: TRBJ2-3; D: TRBD2; size: -; V: TRBV3-1/TRBV3-2; DNA: TGTGCCAGCAGCCCACTAGCGGGGGGGTATGGTACGCAGTATTTT; CDR3: CASSPLAGGYGTQYF
J: TRBJ2-3; D: -; size: -; V: TRBV3-1/TRBV3-2; DNA: TGTGCCAGCAGCCAAGATCTGGGGAGGGGGAGGAGGAATACGCAGTATTTT; CDR3: CASSQDLGRGRRNTQYF
J: TRBJ1-2; D: -; size: few; V: TRBV9; DNA: TGTGCCAGCAGCAACCGGGACATATATGGCTACACCTTC; CDR3: CASSNRDIYGYTF
J: TRBJ2-5; D: TRBD1; size: -; V: TRBV3-1/TRBV3-2; DNA: TGTGCCAGCAGCCGAAGAGGATCAGGGGGACAAGAGACCCAGTACTTC; CDR3: CASSRRGSGGQETQYF
J: TRBJ1-6; D: -; size: once; V: TRBV9; DNA: TGTGCCAGCAGCGTAGAGGACAATTATAATTCACCCCTCCACTTT; CDR3: CASSVEDNYNSPLHF
J: TRBJ2-1; D: -; size: -; V: TRBV14; DNA: TGTGCCAGCAGCCATACAGGATTTCGCTACAATGAGCAGTTCTTC; CDR3: CASSHTGFRYNEQFF
J: TRBJ1-2; D: -; size: -; V: TRBV28; DNA: TGTGCCAGCAGTTTAGTATCCGGGACACAAGGGGATGGCTACACCTTC; CDR3: CASSLVSGTQGDGYTF